This entry lists 15 T cell receptor beta chains sequenced from one sample in a study of shared clonotypes between healthy human individuals. The protocol was immunoSEQ multiplex PCR, while the TCRdb copy is restricted to in-frame clones and leaves out a portion. The sample carries more than 2,000,000 clones, just over 90% recorded once. Sequences were obtained from naive CD4+ T cells sorted from blood. Regarding subset: CD45RA+ positively selected. The source is a man younger than 30 in good health.

A note on this clone: This CDR3 is also generated by other DNA sequences in the sample. The V and J genes are TRBV6-1 and TRBJ2-7; D unresolved. CDR1 is MNHNS and CDR2 is SASEGT in the germline V gene. CDR3 size: 11 residues. The V and J ends lost 5 bases and 3 bases respectively, with 5 bases between them. CDR3 protein: CASSQHYEQYF. The CDR3, as DNA: TGTGCCAGCAGTCAACACTACGAGCAGTACTTC.

The chain has TRBV7-8 and TRBJ2-1, with TRBD2 matching 8 bases. Germline CDR1 and CDR2: SGHVS and FQNEAQ. V dropped 6 bases and J dropped 8; count of bases not matched to a gene: 6. The CDR3 runs 13 residues. DNA for the CDR3: TGTGCCAGCAGGGCAGCGGGAGATGATGAGCAGTTCTTC. It encodes CASRAAGDDEQFF.

The chain recombines TRBV29-1 with TRBJ2-1; 7 positions agree with TRBD1. The V and J ends lost 2 bases and 0 bases, in that order; junction bases with no gene match: 7. CDR1 SQVTM and CDR2 ANQGSEA come from the germline V gene. There are 16 residues in the CDR3. Here the CDR3 DNA reads TGCAGCGTTGAACTAAAGGGGGCCGGCTCCTACAATGAGCAGTTCTTC. It specifies CSVELKGAGSYNEQFF.

V usage is TRBV5-1 and J usage is TRBJ2-1, with no clear D. The CDR3 loop spans 13 amino acids. Looked up from germline, CDR1 is SGHRS and CDR2 is YFSETQ. Trimming removed 0 bases at V and 9 bases at J, with 10 bases between. The CDR3 protein is CASSLAGRLEQFF. The DNA of the CDR3 is TGCGCCAGCAGCTTGGCCGGTCGGCTTGAGCAGTTCTTC.

J is TRBJ1-6 and V is TRBV5-1; D is unclear. The CDR3 spans 14 residues. V was cut by 0 bases and J by 6 bases, with 7 bases left in between. Germline V gives CDR1 SGHRS, CDR2 YFSETQ. CDR3 nucleotide sequence: TGCGCCAGCAGCTTGGGGGTCCTTAATTCACCCCTCCACTTT. It encodes CASSLGVLNSPLHF.

The chain recombines TRBV7-9 with TRBJ1-1; tentatively, D is TRBD1 (5 bases). Trimming stripped 7 bases from V and 7 bases from J, with 31 bases between. The germline CDR1 and CDR2 sequences are SEHNR and FQNEAQ (reference sequence). The CDR3 length is 18 residues. The CDR3 here is CASTNEGYRGPTTREAFF. The CDR3 DNA reads as TGTGCCAGCACCAACGAGGGTTATCGGGGCCCTACAACACGTGAAGCTTTCTTT.

The V call is TRBV19, the J call TRBJ2-6, with D unclear. The CDR3 runs to 14 residues. In germline, CDR1 is LNHDA, CDR2 SQIVND (reference sequence). Trimming shortened V by 8 bases and J by 1 base, and 9 bases separated the two germline ends. CDR3 sequence (DNA): TGTGCCAGTGGTTTAACTTCTGGGGCCAACGTCCTGACTTTC. It translates to CASGLTSGANVLTF.

This rearrangement joins TRBV4-1 to TRBJ1-4; 8 bases agree with TRBD1. Looked up from germline, CDR1 is MGHRA and CDR2 is YSYEKL. The CDR3 loop spans 18 amino acids. V shed 0 bases and J 0 bases; nucleotides not matched to a gene: 6. CDR3 loop: CASSQDRDRLATNEKLFF. The CDR3 region has the DNA TGCGCCAGCAGCCAAGATCGGGACAGGCTAGCAACTAATGAAAAACTGTTTTTT.

The chain joins TRBV7-2 to TRBJ1-2; 7 bases match TRBD1. This CDR3 has 13 residues. V shed 1 base and J 8 bases; nucleotides not matched to a gene: 4. In germline, CDR1 is SGHTA, CDR2 FQGNSA. CDR3 bases: TGTGCCAGCAGCTTAGAAAGAGGGGGCGGCTACACCTTC. This translates into CASSLERGGGYTF.

The V call is TRBV11-3, the J call TRBJ2-3; 7 positions match TRBD2. Germline lookup yields CDR1 SGHNT and CDR2 YENEEA. The CDR3 has 14 amino acids. The V and J ends lost 3 bases and 1 base, in that order; junction bases with no gene match: 1. The CDR3 sequence: CASSFAGGTDTQYF. CDR3 nucleotides: TGTGCCAGCAGCTTTGCGGGGGGCACAGATACGCAGTATTTT. The full variable domain, in which reference TRBV11-3 and TRBJ2-3 provide the parts outside the CDR3, is EAGVVQSPRYKIIEKKQPVAFWCNPISGHNTLYWYLQNLGQGPELLIRYENEEAVDDSQLPKDRFSAERLKGVDSTLKIQPAELGDSAVYLCASSFAGGTDTQYFGPGTRLTVL.

This chain connects TRBV5-5 to TRBJ1-4; 9 bases are shared with TRBD1. V was pared by 3 bases and J by 7 bases, with 16 bases of the junction left unmatched. CDR3 size: 18 residues. Germline V CDR1 and CDR2: SGHKS, YYEKEE (reference sequence). CDR3 residues: CASSSTTGGIVMGEKLFF. The CDR3 DNA reads TGTGCCAGCAGCTCAACCACAGGGGGCATTGTAATGGGTGAAAAACTGTTTTTT.

The chain is built from TRBV6-5 and TRBJ2-7; D could derive from TRBD1 or TRBD2 (6 bases each). The CDR3 is 14 amino acids. Trimming removed 8 bases from V and 9 bases from J, with 23 bases in between. Germline V lookup: CDR1 MNHEY, CDR2 SVGAGI. The CDR3 nucleotides are TGTGCCAGCGGCTTTGGGACTGAGGGGGTGGTGCAGTACTTC. It specifies CASGFGTEGVVQYF.

This clone was observed a handful of times. The chain joins TRBV9 to TRBJ2-5; D might be TRBD1 or TRBD2, each matching 5 bases. Germline V gene lookup returns CDR1 SGDLS and CDR2 YYNGEE. Trimming pared 0 bases from V and 2 bases from J, leaving 11 bases between. The CDR3 has 15 amino acids. The CDR3 DNA reads TGTGCCAGCAGCGTAGGAGGGGAAGGTCAAGAGACCCAGTACTTC. It codes for CASSVGGEGQETQYF.

The chain couples TRBV19 to TRBJ2-3; possible D gene TRBD2, 5 bases. V was clipped by 7 bases and J by 6 bases, with 17 bases between them. The germline CDR1 and CDR2 sequences are LNHDA and SQIVND (reference sequence). The CDR3 is 14 residues long. CDR3 nucleotide sequence: TGTGCCAGTATGGCGCGAGGGAATGGGGATACGCAGTATTTT. Its translation: CASMARGNGDTQYF.

The chain is built from TRBV5-1 and TRBJ2-2; the match to TRBD1 covers 8 bases. The CDR3 is 13 amino acids. CDR1 and CDR2 (germline): SGHRS, YFSETQ. V dropped 6 bases and J dropped 6; count of bases not matched to a gene: 4. The CDR3 coding sequence is TGCGCCAGCACGTTGACAGGGGCCGGGGAGCTGTTTTTT. Protein sequence: CASTLTGAGELFF.